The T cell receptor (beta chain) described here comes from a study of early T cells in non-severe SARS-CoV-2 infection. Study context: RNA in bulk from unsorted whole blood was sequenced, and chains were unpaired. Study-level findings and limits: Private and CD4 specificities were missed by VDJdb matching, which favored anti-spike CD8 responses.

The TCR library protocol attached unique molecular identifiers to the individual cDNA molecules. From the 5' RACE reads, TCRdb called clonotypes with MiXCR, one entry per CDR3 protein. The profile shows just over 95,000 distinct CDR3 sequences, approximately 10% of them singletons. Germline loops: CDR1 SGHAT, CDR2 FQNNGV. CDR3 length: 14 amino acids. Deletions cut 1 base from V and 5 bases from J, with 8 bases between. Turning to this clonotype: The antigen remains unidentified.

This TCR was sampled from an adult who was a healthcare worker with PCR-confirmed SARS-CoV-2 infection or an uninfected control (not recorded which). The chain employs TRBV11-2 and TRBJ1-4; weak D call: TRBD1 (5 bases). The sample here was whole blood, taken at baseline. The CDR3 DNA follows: TGTGCCAGCAGCTTAGTGTCAGGGAATGAAAAACTGTTTTTT. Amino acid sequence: CASSLVSGNEKLFF.